Listed below are T cell receptor beta chains from one sample, sequenced in a study of tumor-infiltrating lymphocytes in primary liver carcinoma. Using its own MiXCR run on the multiplex PCR reads, TCRdb lists one record per CDR3 protein. The sample shows 310,000 or so distinct CDR3 sequences, 65% of them seen only once. Sequencing was done on a sample of peripheral blood. The source of these receptors is a man between 35 and 55 years old with primary liver carcinoma and hepatitis B virus infection. Each CDR3 is given with its conserved first and last residue. D genes are given only for firm matches. A row's size may be missing; if present it is once, few, many or a size class.

many TRBJ2-3 TRBV4-1 TRBD2 CASSQATSGSWSDTQYF TGCGCCAGCAGCCAAGCGACTAGCGGGAGCTGGTCAGATACGCAGTATTTT
NA TRBJ1-6 TRBV4-3 NA CASSPAAGDDSPLHF TGCGCCAGCAGCCCTGCAGCAGGGGACGATTCACCCCTTCACTTT
many TRBJ2-3 TRBV4-3 TRBD2 CASSQDAAGVADTQYF TGCGCCAGCAGCCAAGACGCCGCGGGAGTTGCAGATACGCAGTATTTT
NA TRBJ2-7 TRBV20-1 NA CSASPHQKKGLAKSYEQYF TGCAGTGCTAGCCCACATCAAAAAAAAGGCCTTGCCAAGTCCTACGAGCAGTACTTC
NA TRBJ1-1 TRBV6-6 TRBD1 CASSYRSGTGSTEASF TGTGCCAGCAGTTATCGCTCCGGGACAGGGAGCACTGAAGCTTCCTTT
NA TRBJ2-1 TRBV5-4 TRBD2 CASSLGTSGVYNEQFF TGTGCCAGCAGCCTAGGGACTAGCGGGGTCTACAATGAGCAGTTCTTC
once TRBJ1-1 TRBV11-2 NA CASSYVLPRGTEAFF TGTGCCAGCAGCTATGTACTTCCCCGTGGGACTGAGGCTTTCTTT
NA TRBJ1-1 TRBV6-5 NA CSSRSGTLNTKAFF TGTTCCAGCAGATCCGGGACGCTGAACACTAAAGCTTTCTTT
NA TRBJ2-5 TRBV5-4 NA CASSPGVMETQYF TGTGCCAGCAGCCCGGGAGTCATGGAAACCCAGTACTTC
NA TRBJ2-7 TRBV6-6 NA CASTEGHGRPEQYF TGTGCCAGCACAGAGGGACACGGTAGGCCCGAGCAGTACTTC
NA TRBJ1-1 TRBV6-2/TRBV6-3 NA CASSLGREAFF TGTGCCAGCAGTTTGGGGAGGGAAGCTTTCTTT
NA TRBJ2-7 TRBV5-1 NA CASRLDGGRVEQYF TGCGCCAGCAGGTTGGATGGGGGTAGGGTCGAGCAGTACTTC
NA TRBJ2-1 TRBV11-2 NA CASSLGPVIEQFF TGTGCCAGCAGCTTAGGGCCGGTCATTGAGCAGTTCTTC
NA TRBJ2-7 TRBV11-2 NA CANSPQVYLGEQYF TGTGCCAACAGCCCCCAGGTGTATCTCGGCGAGCAGTACTTC
NA TRBJ2-7 TRBV11-2 NA CTSSRRISYRRDYEQYF TGTACCAGCAGCCGAAGGATTAGCTACCGCCGGGACTACGAGCAGTACTTC
NA TRBJ2-7 TRBV14 TRBD1 CASSFAGTGKQYF TGTGCCAGCAGCTTCGCCGGGACAGGGAAGCAGTACTTC
NA TRBJ2-3 TRBV29-1 NA CSIAGGTTDTQYF TGCAGCATTGCGGGCGGGACCACAGATACGCAGTATTTT
many TRBJ2-1 TRBV6-5 TRBD1 CASSLTGGVYNEQFF TGTGCCAGCAGTCTGACAGGGGGCGTATACAATGAGCAGTTCTTC
many TRBJ1-1 TRBV29-1 NA CSVGTGTEAFF TGCAGCGTTGGAACCGGGACAGAAGCTTTCTTT
few TRBJ2-2 TRBV5-1 NA CASSERSGTNTGELFF TGCGCCAGCAGCGAGCGTAGCGGAACGAACACCGGGGAGCTGTTTTTT
once TRBJ1-5 TRBV24-1 TRBD1 CATRGQDNQPQHF TGTGCCACCAGGGGACAGGACAATCAGCCCCAGCATTTT
NA TRBJ2-4 TRBV6-1 TRBD1 CASSGRQGDLGNIQYF TGTGCCAGCAGTGGCCGACAGGGGGATTTAGGAAACATTCAGTACTTC
many TRBJ2-3 TRBV6-2/TRBV6-3 NA CASSDQFLDTQYF TGTGCCAGCAGTGACCAGTTTTTGGATACGCAGTATTTT
NA TRBJ2-7 TRBV5-4 NA CASSQATGHYGQYF TGTGCCAGCAGCCAGGCGACAGGCCACTACGGGCAGTACTTC
NA TRBJ2-1 TRBV6-5 NA CASRYGGRGNEQFF TGTGCCAGCAGATATGGTGGGAGGGGGAATGAGCAGTTCTTC
once TRBJ2-1 TRBV29-1 TRBD1 CSVTTAGGRIIFREQLF TGCAGCGTAACCACTGCAGGGGGTCGAATCATATTCAGGGAGCAGCTCTTC
NA TRBJ1-1 TRBV28 NA CASSLIPGSTEAFF TGTGCCAGCAGTTTAATCCCAGGGTCCACTGAAGCTTTCTTT
NA TRBJ2-7 TRBV6-1 NA CASSEKGTSGGGLTYEQYF TGTGCCAGCAGTGAAAAAGGGACCTCTGGGGGCGGACTTACCTACGAGCAGTACTTC
NA TRBJ2-1 TRBV6-5 TRBD2 CASSYDDGLAGGPYEQFF TGTGCCAGCAGTTACGACGATGGGCTAGCGGGAGGGCCTTATGAGCAGTTCTTC
many TRBJ2-1 TRBV6-6 TRBD2 CASSSPGLAYNEQFF TGTGCCAGCAGTTCACCGGGACTAGCTTACAATGAGCAGTTCTTC
NA TRBJ2-1 TRBV20-1 TRBD2 CSARDDLAGPNNEHFF TGCAGTGCTAGAGATGACTTAGCGGGACCCAACAATGAGCATTTCTTC
NA TRBJ2-7 TRBV6-5 NA CAGSYSISSEQYF TGTGCCGGCAGTTACTCGATTTCGAGCGAGCAGTACTTC
many TRBJ2-7 TRBV6-5 TRBD1 CASSWGQLNYEQYF TGTGCCAGCAGTTGGGGACAGTTAAACTACGAGCAGTACTTC
few TRBJ2-1 TRBV20-1 NA CSARDLFQLSGYHNEQFF TGCAGTGCTAGAGATCTATTCCAGCTCAGCGGGTACCACAATGAGCAGTTCTTC
many TRBJ2-7 TRBV4-2 NA CASSQDGYEQYF TGTGCCAGCAGCCAAGACGGCTACGAGCAGTACTTC
many TRBJ2-3 TRBV29-1 NA CSVVSGRKSTDTQYF TGCAGCGTTGTTTCGGGACGTAAGAGCACAGATACGCAGTATTTT
NA TRBJ1-1 TRBV7-9 TRBD1 CASSLDWGTGGMGGTEAFF TGTGCCAGCAGCTTAGACTGGGGGACAGGGGGCATGGGTGGTACTGAAGCTTTCTTT
NA TRBJ1-6 TRBV10-3 NA CAISVTVYSPLHF TGTGCCATCAGTGTGACAGTGTATTCACCCCTCCACTTT
NA TRBJ2-5 TRBV6-5 NA CASRGSPLETQYF TGTGCCAGCAGGGGGTCCCCCCTGGAGACCCAGTACTTT
NA TRBJ2-5 TRBV11-1 NA CANSFLKGLLETQYF TGTGCCAACAGCTTTCTGAAGGGACTTTTAGAGACCCAGTACTTC
few TRBJ2-7 TRBV6-2/TRBV6-3 NA CASGLAGLGYEQYF TGTGCCAGCGGCCTCGCCGGGTTGGGGTACGAGCAGTACTTC
NA TRBJ2-1 TRBV11-2 TRBD2 CTSSKGLAGARFF TGTACCAGCAGTAAGGGACTAGCGGGAGCGCGGTTCTTC
NA TRBJ2-1 TRBV6-2/TRBV6-3 TRBD1 CASSPTGSHPYNEQLF TGTGCCAGCAGTCCGACAGGGTCTCACCCCTACAATGAGCAGCTCTTC
NA TRBJ2-4 TRBV6-5 TRBD1 CASRTGQGVKNNQYF TGTGCCAGCAGAACTGGACAGGGCGTCAAAAACAATCAGTACTTC
few TRBJ1-2 TRBV5-5 NA CASSSGPHNYGYTF TGTGCCAGCAGTTCGGGACCCCACAACTATGGCTACACCTTC